The clone carrying this T cell receptor (beta chain) was seen repeatedly, ten times or more. V was clipped by 2 bases and J by 4 bases, with 8 bases between them. The germline V gene has CDR1 SGHTA and CDR2 FQGNSA. CDR3 size: 14 residues. The data belong to a study of regulatory T cells in long-lasting Graves disease. TCR beta libraries were built with iRepertoire HTBI primers and Arm-PCR of CDR3 regions. TCRdb reprocessed the multiplex PCR reads via MiXCR and lists one record per CDR3 protein. The sample carries around 460,000 distinct CDR3 sequences, around a fifth recorded once. Time point here: persistent/refractory GD, antithyroid drugs over 5 years with positive TRAb. The TCR library was made from RNA extracted from PBMCs. It was by American Thyroid Association guidelines that Graves' disease was diagnosed.

This clonotype originated in a female donor with Graves disease. The chain combines TRBV7-2 with TRBJ1-4, with D uncertain. The sequences come from peripheral blood mononuclear cells (PBMCs), collected when the disease was refractory, from a patient treated with antithyroid drugs. The CDR3 loop reads CASSLWADNEKLFF. For the CDR3, the DNA is TGTGCCAGCAGCTTATGGGCGGATAATGAAAAACTGTTTTTT.